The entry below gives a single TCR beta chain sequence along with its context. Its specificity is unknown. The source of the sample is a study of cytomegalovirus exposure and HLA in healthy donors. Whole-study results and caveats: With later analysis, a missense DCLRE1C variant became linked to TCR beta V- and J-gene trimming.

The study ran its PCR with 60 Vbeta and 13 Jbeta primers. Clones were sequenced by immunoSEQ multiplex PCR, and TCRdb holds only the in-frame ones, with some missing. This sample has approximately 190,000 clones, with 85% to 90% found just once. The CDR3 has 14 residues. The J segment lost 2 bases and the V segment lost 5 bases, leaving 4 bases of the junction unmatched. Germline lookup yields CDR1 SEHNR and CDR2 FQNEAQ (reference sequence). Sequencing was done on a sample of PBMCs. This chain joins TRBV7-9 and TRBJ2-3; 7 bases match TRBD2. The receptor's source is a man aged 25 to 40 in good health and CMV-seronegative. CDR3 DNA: TGTGCCAGCAGCCTGACTAGCTCCACAGATACGCAGTATTTT. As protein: CASSLTSSTDTQYF.